Following are 31 T cell receptor beta chains from one sample sequenced in a study of blood T cell repertoires in COVID-19 (TCRdb year 2020). To prepare the library, the immunoSEQ multiplex PCR assay was applied. TCRdb provides this immuneACCESS table in a form limited to in-frame rearrangements. Some clones are lacking; in checked studies, under half of them reflect an unresolved V gene, and why the rest are absent is not known. Within this sample are around 300,000 clones, with under 90% of them counted one time only. 1.7% of the sample goes to the ten largest clones. The sample comprised PBMCs or T cells enriched from blood (not recorded which). These receptors all stem from a woman aged 40 to 49 who had recovered from COVID-19.

CDR3 region: CASSPLDPNYQETQYF. The CDR3 nucleotides read TGTGCCAGCAGCCCCCTAGACCCCAACTACCAAGAGACCCAGTACTTC. The rearrangement links TRBV9 to TRBJ2-5; D is unresolved. Trimming took off 4 bases at V and 0 bases at J, with 16 bases between the two ends. The CDR3 runs 16 residues. Germline V gives CDR1 SGDLS, CDR2 YYNGEE.

The genes are TRBV7-2 and TRBJ2-4; TRBD1 matches 7 bases. Trimming took 4 bases from V and 5 from J; bases not matched to a gene: 5. Per the germline V gene, CDR1 is SGHTA and CDR2 is FQGNSA. The CDR3 sequence is 14 residues long. The CDR3 here is CASSSWTGENIQYF. CDR3 DNA: TGTGCCAGCAGCTCCTGGACAGGTGAAAACATTCAGTACTTC.

The chain joins TRBV19 to TRBJ2-7; D perhaps matches TRBD1 (5 bases). Germline V gives CDR1 LNHDA, CDR2 SQIVND (reference sequence). The V gene lost 3 bases and the J gene lost 3 bases, with 12 bases spanning the gap. This CDR3 has 14 residues. The CDR3 DNA reads TGTGCCAGTAGTATCCAGGGTGTGGGCTACGAGCAGTACTTC. Protein product: CASSIQGVGYEQYF.

This chain connects TRBV19 to TRBJ2-7, with 8 bases lining up with TRBD2. The CDR3 loop spans 14 amino acids. Trimming cost V 10 bases and J 8 bases; bases outside gene matches: 16. Germline V gene lookup returns CDR1 LNHDA and CDR2 SQIVND (reference sequence). The CDR3 DNA is TGTGCCACCCAGACGGGACTAGAAGGTTCGAAGCAGTACTTC. Translation gives CATQTGLEGSKQYF.

The chain carries TRBV5-1 and TRBJ1-1, with D perhaps matching TRBD1 (6 bases). With 0 bases removed from V and 2 bases from J, the gap between germline ends came to 11 bases. CDR1 SGHRS and CDR2 YFSETQ come from the germline V gene. This CDR3 has 15 amino acids. The CDR3 region is CASSLGSGTNTEAFF. The CDR3 bases are TGCGCCAGCAGCTTGGGGTCCGGGACAAACACTGAAGCTTTCTTT.

In regard to this clone: The identical CDR3 is also encoded by other nucleotide sequences in the sample. The chain carries TRBV9 and TRBJ1-5, with D unresolved. The CDR3 sequence is 14 residues long. Germline assignment: CDR1 SGDLS and CDR2 YYNGEE. V gave up 4 bases and J gave up 0 bases, with 8 bases separating them. The CDR3 loop is CASSPTGSNQPQHF. CDR3 bases: TGTGCCAGCAGCCCTACTGGTAGCAATCAGCCCCAGCATTTT.

This chain links TRBV2 with TRBJ1-4; D is possibly TRBD1 (5 bases). Trimming took 6 bases from V and 0 from J, leaving 17 bases between them. Germline CDR1 is SNHLY and CDR2 is FYNNEI. The CDR3 covers 17 residues. The CDR3 loop reads CASRQAAGLSTNEKLFF. The CDR3 region has the DNA TGTGCCAGCAGGCAGGCGGCAGGGCTATCAACTAATGAAAAACTGTTTTTT.

The chain is built from TRBV4-1 and TRBJ2-5; possibly TRBD1 for D (5 bases). With 3 bases removed from V and 4 bases from J, the gap between germline ends came to 12 bases. The CDR3 is 14 amino acids. Germline V gene sequence: CDR1 MGHRA, CDR2 YSYEKL. The chain's CDR3 is CASSQIGQGETQYF. DNA of the CDR3: TGCGCCAGCAGCCAGATCGGGCAGGGAGAGACCCAGTACTTC.

The chain is built from TRBV2 and TRBJ2-7, with TRBD2 matching over 8 bases. Looked up from germline, CDR1 is SNHLY and CDR2 is FYNNEI. Trimming cost V 4 bases and J 3 bases; bases outside gene matches: 5. The CDR3 spans 14 residues. Here the CDR3 reads CASSVGGGRYEQYF. In DNA, the CDR3 is TGTGCCAGCAGTGTCGGGGGGGGACGCTACGAGCAGTACTTC.

The V call is TRBV18, the J call TRBJ1-6; 8 bases align to TRBD1. The CDR3 is 14 residues long. With V trimmed by 6 bases and J by 10 bases, 8 bases remained unmatched. Per the germline V gene, CDR1 is KGHSH and CDR2 is LQKENI. The CDR3 is CASSPGQGGSPLHF. In DNA, the CDR3 is TGTGCCAGCTCCCCCGGACAGGGAGGGTCACCCCTCCACTTT.

This chain connects TRBV5-5 to TRBJ1-1, with D maybe TRBD1 (5 bases). The germline V and J ends were trimmed by 0 bases and 6 bases, with 15 bases remaining between them. Germline CDR1 SGHKS, CDR2 YYEKEE (reference sequence). CDR3 size: 15 residues. The CDR3 DNA reads TGTGCCAGCAGCTTGGGGGCAGGGTTGAGTCCTGAAGCTTTCTTT. It is translated as CASSLGAGLSPEAFF.

This chain uses TRBV4-2 with TRBJ2-3; 8 bases fit TRBD2. The germline V gene encodes CDR1 LGHNA and CDR2 YNFKEQ. This CDR3 is 16 amino acids long. After removal of 1 base from V and 5 bases from J, the junction contained 8 bases not matched to a gene. In DNA form, the CDR3 reads TGTGCCAGCAGCCAAGTAGCGGGGATTAGAGGAGATACGCAGTATTTT. Its protein is CASSQVAGIRGDTQYF.

The rearrangement uses TRBV18 and TRBJ1-1; a weak D match, TRBD1 (6 bases). The V end lost 8 bases, the J end lost 0 bases, and 7 bases lay between the germline ends. Germline CDR1 and CDR2: KGHSH and LQKENI. The CDR3 covers 12 residues. The DNA for the CDR3 is TGTGCCAGCGGACAGCTGAACACTGAAGCTTTCTTT. The encoded protein is CASGQLNTEAFF.

The V and J genes are TRBV18 and TRBJ1-4; D is perhaps TRBD1 (5 bases). This CDR3 spans 15 amino acids. The germline CDR1 and CDR2 sequences are KGHSH and LQKENI. Trimming took off 3 bases at V and 2 bases at J, with 10 bases between the two ends. The DNA of the CDR3 is TGTGCCAGCTCACCGGACACCGTGACTAATGAAAAACTGTTTTTT. Protein: CASSPDTVTNEKLFF.

This chain connects TRBV11-2 to TRBJ2-7, with TRBD2 as a possible D gene (6 bases). V gave up 8 bases and J gave up 1 base, with 12 bases separating them. This CDR3 is 13 amino acids long. Germline assignment: CDR1 SGHAT and CDR2 FQNNGV. The CDR3 here is CASAGLLSYEQYF. CDR3 DNA: TGTGCCAGCGCGGGACTCCTATCCTACGAGCAGTACTTC.

This rearrangement joins TRBV19 to TRBJ1-5; D might be TRBD1 (5 bases). Trimming pared 7 bases from V and 10 bases from J, leaving 23 bases between. This CDR3 comprises 15 residues. CDR1 is LNHDA and CDR2 is SQIVND in the germline V gene (reference sequence). Here the CDR3 reads CASNAGRASAGPQHF. In nucleotides, the CDR3 is TGTGCCAGTAACGCCGGCAGGGCCTCGGCGGGACCCCAGCATTTT.

The chain joins TRBV19 to TRBJ1-5, with TRBD1 matching 12 bases. This CDR3 region has 19 residues. The junction had 16 bases not matched to a gene; V was cut back by 8 bases and J by 2 bases. CDR1 is LNHDA and CDR2 is SQIVND in the germline V gene (reference sequence). This CDR3 is CASSDGTGGAAWGNQPQHF. The CDR3 DNA follows: TGTGCCAGTTCCGACGGGACAGGGGGCGCGGCGTGGGGCAATCAGCCCCAGCATTTT.

The chain links TRBV11-1 to TRBJ1-1; the D gene is possibly TRBD1 (5 bases). From germline, CDR1 is SGHAT and CDR2 FQDESV (reference sequence). The CDR3 is 16 amino acids. V was shortened by 1 base and J by 1 base, with 13 bases between the two germline ends. CDR3 residues: CASSLGQGSWNTEAFF. CDR3 in DNA: TGTGCCAGCAGCTTAGGGCAGGGTTCATGGAACACTGAAGCTTTCTTT.

V usage is TRBV4-1 and J usage is TRBJ1-5; D is ambiguous. This CDR3 is 14 amino acids long. V lost 0 bases, J lost 8 bases, and 11 bases lay in between. Germline V gene data show CDR1 as MGHRA and CDR2 as YSYEKL. In DNA form, the CDR3 reads TGCGCCAGCAGCCAAGAGTCCTCTTTTGAGCCCCAGCATTTT. Its translation is CASSQESSFEPQHF.

DNA for the CDR3: TGTGCCTGGAGCATGGGGCAGGGCACGCAGTATTTT. It specifies CAWSMGQGTQYF. The rearrangement joins TRBV30 to TRBJ2-3, with a weak D call TRBD1 (5 bases). This CDR3 region has 12 residues. Trimming shortened V by 3 bases and J by 9 bases, and 13 bases separated the two germline ends. Per the germline V gene, CDR1 is GTSNPN and CDR2 is SVGIG (reference sequence).

This chain connects TRBV20-1 to TRBJ1-3; D not resolved. CDR1 is DFQATT and CDR2 is SNEGSKA in the germline V gene (reference sequence). CDR3 length: 11 residues. The V end lost 3 bases, the J end lost 6 bases, and 6 bases lay between the germline ends. The CDR3 nucleotides read TGCAGTGCTAGGAGGGAAAACACCATATATTTT. Residues: CSARRENTIYF.

The J gene is TRBJ2-3, the V gene TRBV7-9, with TRBD2 as a possible D gene (5 bases). Germline V gives CDR1 SEHNR, CDR2 FQNEAQ (reference sequence). The CDR3 is made up of 13 amino acids. V lost 7 bases, J lost 4 bases, and 12 bases lay in between. The CDR3: CASTLLRADTQYF. The CDR3 coding sequence is TGTGCCAGCACCCTCCTGCGGGCAGATACGCAGTATTTT.

The chain carries TRBV11-2 and TRBJ1-2; a weak D match, TRBD1 (5 bases). V was shortened by 3 bases and J by 7 bases, with 12 bases between the two germline ends. The CDR3 extends over 13 amino acids. Germline loops: CDR1 SGHAT, CDR2 FQNNGV. The CDR3 here is CASSFGGAAGYTF. CDR3 in DNA: TGTGCCAGCAGCTTCGGTGGGGCAGCTGGCTACACCTTC.

This chain uses TRBV30 with TRBJ2-3, with 9 bases that match TRBD2. The V gene end was trimmed by 2 bases and the J gene end by 2 bases; junction bases not matched to a gene: 5. Looked up from germline, CDR1 is GTSNPN and CDR2 is SVGIG (reference sequence). CDR3 length: 15 amino acids. The CDR3 DNA sequence: TGTGCCTGGAGTCTTACTAGCGGGTACACAGATACGCAGTATTTT. Encoded protein: CAWSLTSGYTDTQYF.

J is TRBJ2-1 and V is TRBV19; 8 nucleotides line up with TRBD2. This CDR3 is 12 amino acids long. The junction had 6 bases not matched to a gene; V was cut back by 6 bases and J by 11 bases. Looked up from germline, CDR1 is LNHDA and CDR2 is SQIVND (reference sequence). CDR3 sequence reads: CASSGRGFQQFF. The CDR3 coding sequence is TGTGCCAGTAGCGGGAGGGGCTTTCAGCAGTTCTTC.

This chain links TRBV3-1 (or the pseudogene TRBV3-2) with TRBJ2-5; D not resolved. The germline V gene encodes CDR1 LGHDT and CDR2 YNNKEL (reference sequence). The CDR3 is 14 residues long. Trimming shortened V by 3 bases and J by 2 bases, and 10 bases separated the two germline ends. This chain's CDR3 is CASSHFAAQETQYF. CDR3 coding DNA: TGTGCCAGCAGCCATTTTGCGGCGCAAGAGACCCAGTACTTC.

This clone was counted a few times. This chain connects TRBV27 to TRBJ1-2; TRBD1 aligns across 9 bases. Looked up from germline, CDR1 is MNHEY and CDR2 is SMNVEV (reference sequence). Trimming took 7 bases from V and 2 from J; bases not matched to a gene: 11. This CDR3 is 16 amino acids long. CDR3 in amino acids: CASTPRGGTGNYGYTF. Here the CDR3 DNA reads TGTGCCAGCACTCCTCGAGGGGGGACAGGGAACTATGGCTACACCTTC.

The V gene is TRBV5-1, the J gene TRBJ1-1; D might be TRBD1 (5 bases). Deletions cut 5 bases from V and 5 bases from J, with 19 bases between. CDR1 SGHRS and CDR2 YFSETQ come from the germline V gene. The CDR3 spans 15 residues. In DNA form, the CDR3 reads TGCGCCAGCAGTTCGGAACCCAGGGTAGGGACTGAAGCTTTCTTT. Encoded protein: CASSSEPRVGTEAFF.

J is TRBJ1-2 and V is TRBV6-1; no clear D. Trimming stripped 3 bases from V and 5 bases from J, with 10 bases between. This CDR3 comprises 13 residues. Germline loops: CDR1 MNHNS, CDR2 SASEGT. DNA of the CDR3: TGTGCCAGCAGTGAGGCAGACTTTTATGGCTACACCTTC. Its translation: CASSEADFYGYTF.

The rearrangement joins TRBV7-8 to TRBJ2-3, with D possibly being TRBD2 (5 bases). CDR3 length equals 13 residues. Germline assignment: CDR1 SGHVS and CDR2 FQNEAQ. The germline V and J ends were trimmed by 4 bases and 9 bases, with 14 bases remaining between them. The CDR3: CASSSDLGGTQYF. The CDR3 DNA is TGTGCCAGCAGCTCCGACCTCGGAGGCACGCAGTATTTT.

CDR3 in DNA: TGTGCCAGCAGCTTTGGACGACTACGCGGGAATGAAAAACTGTTTTTT. As protein: CASSFGRLRGNEKLFF. This chain joins TRBV5-5 and TRBJ1-4; D gene uncertain. This CDR3 is built from 16 residues. Germline CDR1 and CDR2: SGHKS and YYEKEE (reference sequence). V was trimmed by 2 bases and J by 5 bases, leaving 16 bases between them. The full variable domain, its missing parts supplied by reference TRBV5-5 and TRBJ1-4, is DAGVTQSPTHLIKTRGQQVTLRCSPISGHKSVSWYQQVLGQGPQFIFQYYEKEERGRGNFPDRFSARQFPNYSSELNVNALLLGDSALYLCASSFGRLRGNEKLFFGSGTQLSVL.